The entry below describes one TCR beta chain. Its antigen is as yet unknown. The authors isolated at least 6 million PBMCs per sample. This entry comes from a study of blood T cells in healthy people across ages. Study observations and caveats: Observed TCR beta diversity per million T cells went down as age went up. This fall followed a roughly linear course with age.

The authors ran a second PCR of roughly 6 to 12 cycles using a sample-barcoded 5' primer and a J-beta primer mix. MiXCR, run by TCRdb on the 5' RACE reads, gives a single entry per CDR3 protein. Seen here are approximately 600,000 distinct CDR3 sequences, about 53% observed once, and the top ten hold over 35%. The sequencing sample was made of blood. This clonotype was sampled from a man aged 60 to 75 in good health.

The CDR3 DNA is TGTGCCAGCACCTCGTTTGGGAACACTGAAGCTTTCTTT. This gives the protein CASTSFGNTEAFF. The J gene is TRBJ1-1, the V gene TRBV7-9; D remains unclear. CDR1 is SEHNR, CDR2 FQNEAQ, per germline (reference sequence). The germline V and J ends were trimmed by 7 bases and 1 base, with 10 bases remaining between them. The CDR3 is 13 amino acids.